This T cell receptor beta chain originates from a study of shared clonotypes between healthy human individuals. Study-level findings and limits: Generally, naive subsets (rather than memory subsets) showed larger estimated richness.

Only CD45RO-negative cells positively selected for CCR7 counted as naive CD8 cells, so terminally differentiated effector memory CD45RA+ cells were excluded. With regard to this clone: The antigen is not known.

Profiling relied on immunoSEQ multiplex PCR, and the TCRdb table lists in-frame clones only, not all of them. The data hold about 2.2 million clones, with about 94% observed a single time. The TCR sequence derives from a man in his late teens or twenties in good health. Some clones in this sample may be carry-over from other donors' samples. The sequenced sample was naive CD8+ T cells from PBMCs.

The CDR3 loop is CASGNLADTQYF. The CDR3 coding sequence is TGTGCTAGTGGCAACCTAGCGGATACGCAGTATTTT. The chain has TRBV12-5 and TRBJ2-3; D possibly corresponds to TRBD2 (6 bases). This CDR3 contains 12 residues. The germline V and J ends were trimmed by 6 bases and 6 bases, with 10 bases remaining between them. Germline-derived CDR1 and CDR2 are LGHNT and FRNRAP.